This passage covers 24 T cell receptor beta chains from one sample sequenced in a study of vaccination effects on CD4 cells after COVID-19. Here immunoSEQ multiplex PCR was the method, and the copy in TCRdb shows in-frame clones only, minus some. The data hold 60,000 to 80,000 clones, with just under 75% observed a single time. The antigens of these receptors remain unknown. On roughly day 9 of culture, CD4+ T cells were separated out. Two-dose vaccination with either BNT162b2 or mRNA-1273 was given to the participants. The sample in question was CD4+ T cells from PBMCs cultured without peptide, obtained after COVID-19 vaccination. These receptors originate from a human donor who received a COVID-19 vaccine.

The chain couples TRBV3-1 (or the pseudogene TRBV3-2) to TRBJ1-2; perhaps TRBD1 as D (6 bases). V was shortened by 4 bases and J by 2 bases, with 17 bases between the two germline ends. The CDR3 is 16 amino acids. Looked up from germline, CDR1 is LGHDT and CDR2 is YNNKEL (reference sequence). CDR3 region: CASSRLTGTTNYGYTF. The CDR3 coding sequence is TGTGCCAGCAGCCGTTTAACCGGGACAACGAACTATGGCTACACCTTC.

This clone was recorded a few times. The chain couples TRBV5-8 to TRBJ2-1; 7 bases line up with TRBD2. CDR3 length: 20 amino acids. With V trimmed by 7 bases and J by 4 bases, 26 bases remained unmatched. CDR1 is SGHTS, CDR2 YDEGEE, per germline. The CDR3 coding sequence is TGTGCCAGCCCCCTAGGTTTGGCGGCGGGGGACCTACACAATTACAATGAGCAGTTCTTC. Protein: CASPLGLAAGDLHNYNEQFF. The whole variable domain, filled in from reference TRBV5-8 and TRBJ2-1, reads EAGVTQSPTHLIKTRGQQATLRCSPISGHTSVYWYQQALGLGLQFLLWYDEGEERNRGNFPPRFSGRQFPNYSSELNVNALELEDSALYLCASPLGLAAGDLHNYNEQFFGPGTRLTVL.

The chain carries TRBV3-1 (or the pseudogene TRBV3-2) and TRBJ2-5; 8 positions agree with TRBD2. V gave up 1 base and J gave up 2 bases; unmatched junction bases: 15. Germline V lookup: CDR1 LGHDT, CDR2 YNNKEL (reference sequence). This CDR3 contains 19 residues. In nucleotides, the CDR3 is TGTGCCAGCAGCCAAGGTAACGGGGGACTAGTTAGCGGTCAAGAGACCCAGTACTTC. It specifies CASSQGNGGLVSGQETQYF.

The V gene is TRBV18, the J gene TRBJ2-1, with a weak D call TRBD1 (6 bases). The CDR3 runs to 13 residues. Germline values: CDR1 KGHSH, CDR2 LQKENI. Trimming left V 4 bases short and J 3 bases short, with 7 bases between. The chain's CDR3 is CASSQQGYNEQFF. DNA of the CDR3: TGTGCCAGCTCACAACAGGGCTACAATGAGCAGTTCTTC.

J is TRBJ2-7 and V is TRBV10-3; D not certain. This CDR3 has 10 residues. Trimming pared 9 bases from V and 7 bases from J, leaving 10 bases between. Germline V lookup: CDR1 ENHRY, CDR2 SYGVKD. The DNA for the CDR3 is TGTGCCATAATCCTACCGGAGCAGTACGTC. Its translation: CAIILPEQYV.

This clone was observed once. This chain uses TRBV30 with TRBJ1-5; TRBD1 is a possible D gene (5 bases). The ends were cut back, 0 bases at V and 4 bases at J, with 13 bases in the middle. The CDR3 has 15 amino acids. The V gene's germline CDR1 is GTSNPN and CDR2 SVGIG (reference sequence). The CDR3: CAWSVGSGWNQPQHF. CDR3 nucleotides: TGTGCCTGGAGTGTAGGCTCAGGGTGGAATCAGCCCCAGCATTTT.

The J gene is TRBJ2-2, the V gene TRBV9; 11 bases are shared with TRBD2. The CDR3 consists of 15 residues. Germline V gene data show CDR1 as SGDLS and CDR2 as YYNGEE. The V segment lost 4 bases and the J segment 6 bases; nucleotides outside the gene matches: 5. CDR3 sequence (DNA): TGTGCCAGCAGCCCGGGACTAGCGGACGCCGGGGAGCTGTTTTTT. Translating it yields CASSPGLADAGELFF.

This clone was recorded only once. V gene TRBV7-2 combines with J gene TRBJ2-5; 9 bases map to TRBD1. Germline V gene sequence: CDR1 SGHTA, CDR2 FQGNSA. This CDR3 contains 19 residues. J gave up 3 bases and V 5 bases, and 19 bases lay outside the gene matches. The CDR3 region has the DNA TGTGCCAGCAGCCCCCGTAGGTGGTCGGGACAGGGTTTAGAAGAGACCCAGTACTTC. Translated: CASSPRRWSGQGLEETQYF.

This clone was recorded once. The rearrangement joins TRBV7-9 to TRBJ1-5; 7 nucleotides agree with TRBD1. V lost 5 bases, J lost 6 bases, and 13 bases stayed unmatched. The CDR3 consists of 16 residues. In germline, CDR1 is SEHNR, CDR2 FQNEAQ (reference sequence). CDR3 coding DNA: TGTGCCAGCAGCCCCCTCTGGAACAGGGACAGTCAGCCCCAGCATTTT. Its translation: CASSPLWNRDSQPQHF.

The chain links TRBV7-9 to TRBJ1-1, with a possible D match to TRBD1 (5 bases). Germline V gene sequence: CDR1 SEHNR, CDR2 FQNEAQ (reference sequence). V lost 4 bases to trimming and J lost 6 bases, with 18 bases between them. There are 15 residues in the CDR3. CDR3 bases: TGTGCCAGCAGCTCCGCCCTGGGGGTCCGGGCTGAAGCTTTCTTT. Its protein product is CASSSALGVRAEAFF.

The rearrangement uses TRBV5-1 and TRBJ2-1; D is unresolved. Germline CDR1 reads SGHRS; CDR2 reads YFSETQ. There are 15 residues in the CDR3. The V and J ends lost 0 bases and 0 bases respectively, with 7 bases between them. In DNA, the CDR3 is TGCGCCAGCAGCTTGGAGGTTAGCTCCTACAATGAGCAGTTCTTC. It is translated as CASSLEVSSYNEQFF.

This clone was recorded only once. The chain is built from TRBV11-2 and TRBJ2-4; 7 bases are shared with TRBD2. The CDR3 is 17 residues long. Germline lookup yields CDR1 SGHAT and CDR2 FQNNGV. V trimming: 0 bases; J trimming: 2 bases; junction bases outside the gene matches: 7. As DNA, the CDR3 is TGTGCCAGCAGCTTAGATCATGCGGGGGTGACCAAAAACATTCAGTACTTC. Translating it yields CASSLDHAGVTKNIQYF.

V gene TRBV27 combines with J gene TRBJ2-2; the D call may be TRBD1 or TRBD2 (5 bases each). Germline V lookup: CDR1 MNHEY, CDR2 SMNVEV (reference sequence). The CDR3 length is 13 residues. Trimming removed 2 bases at V and 7 bases at J, with 8 bases between. CDR3 coding DNA: TGTGCCAGCAGTTTACGGGACGACGGGGAGCTGTTTTTT. Its protein product is CASSLRDDGELFF.

The chain joins TRBV12-5 to TRBJ2-7, with D possibly being TRBD1 or TRBD2 (5 bases each). Trimming cost V 1 base and J 6 bases, with 10 bases left between them. CDR3 length equals 13 residues. Germline CDR1 reads LGHNT; CDR2 reads FRNRAP. The CDR3 DNA follows: TGTGCTAGTGGTTTGGAGCCAGGGAGCGAGCAGTACGTC. Translating it yields CASGLEPGSEQYV.

The rearrangement uses TRBV3-1 (or the pseudogene TRBV3-2) and TRBJ2-7; the D gene is possibly TRBD2 (6 bases). This CDR3 comprises 14 residues. The germline CDR1 and CDR2 sequences are LGHDT and YNNKEL (reference sequence). Trimming removed 3 bases at V and 9 bases at J, with 18 bases between. The CDR3 coding sequence is TGTGCCAGCAGCCAGGGAGGATGGGGCGGCGGGCAGTACGTC. Protein product: CASSQGGWGGGQYV.

The rearrangement uses TRBV5-1 and TRBJ2-3, with D possibly being TRBD2 (6 bases). The germline gives CDR1 SGHRS, CDR2 YFSETQ. V was cut by 1 base and J by 0 bases, with 9 bases left in between. The CDR3 loop spans 15 amino acids. The CDR3 loop is CASSLRRGSTDTQYF. In DNA form, the CDR3 reads TGCGCCAGCAGCTTGCGGCGGGGCAGCACAGATACGCAGTATTTT. Drawing the rest from reference TRBV5-1 and TRBJ2-3, the complete variable domain is KAGVTQTPRYLIKTRGQQVTLSCSPISGHRSVSWYQQTPGQGLQFLFEYFSETQRNKGNFPGRFSGRQFSNSRSEMNVSTLELGDSALYLCASSLRRGSTDTQYFGPGTRLTVL.

The genes are TRBV11-2 and TRBJ1-6, with D possibly being TRBD1 (5 bases). CDR1 is SGHAT, CDR2 FQNNGV, per germline. CDR3 length equals 14 residues. Trimming cost V 3 bases and J 7 bases, with 10 bases left between them. The CDR3 reads CASSLGGWNSPLHF. CDR3 bases: TGTGCCAGCAGCTTGGGGGGGTGGAATTCACCCCTCCACTTT. Full variable domain (rest looked up from reference TRBV11-2 and TRBJ1-6): EAGVAQSPRYKIIEKRQSVAFWCNPISGHATLYWYQQILGQGPKLLIQFQNNGVVDDSQLPKDRFSAERLKGVDSTLKIQPAKLEDSAVYLCASSLGGWNSPLHFGNGTRLTVT.

The chain couples TRBV2 to TRBJ1-5, with a weak D call TRBD1 (6 bases). Germline assignment: CDR1 SNHLY and CDR2 FYNNEI. The CDR3 covers 15 residues. V lost 4 bases, J lost 6 bases, and 16 bases lay in between. The CDR3 is CASSGDGGGSQPQHF. DNA of the CDR3: TGTGCCAGCAGTGGTGATGGGGGGGGCAGTCAGCCCCAGCATTTT.

The rearrangement joins TRBV7-3 to TRBJ1-1; no clear D. This CDR3 has 13 residues. Germline CDR1 reads SGHTA; CDR2 reads FQGTGA. V lost 1 base and J lost 5, with 8 bases in between. CDR3 nucleotides: TGTGCCAGCAGCTTAATCGGGGTGACTGAAGCTTTCTTT. Residues: CASSLIGVTEAFF.

The genes are TRBV4-2 and TRBJ2-5; no definite D call. The CDR3 runs 16 residues. With 2 bases removed from V and 2 bases from J, the gap between germline ends came to 15 bases. Germline CDR1 and CDR2: LGHNA and YNFKEQ. The CDR3 loop is CASSQSISRNQETQYF. Written as DNA, the CDR3 is TGTGCCAGCAGCCAATCTATATCACGGAATCAAGAGACCCAGTACTTC.

This clone was seen a handful of times. J is TRBJ1-2 and V is TRBV18, with D perhaps matching TRBD1 (5 bases). V was cut by 4 bases and J by 4 bases, with 13 bases left in between. CDR1 is KGHSH and CDR2 is LQKENI in the germline V gene. The CDR3 extends over 14 amino acids. The CDR3 DNA reads TGTGCCAGCTCACTCTCGGGACCGGTCTATGGCTACACCTTC. It is translated as CASSLSGPVYGYTF. Using reference TRBV18 and TRBJ1-2 for the parts outside the CDR3, the full variable domain is NAGVMQNPRHLVRRRGQEARLRCSPMKGHSHVYWYRQLPEEGLKFMVYLQKENIIDESGMPKERFSAEFPKEGPSILRIQQVVRGDSAAYFCASSLSGPVYGYTFGSGTRLTVV.

V usage is TRBV19 and J usage is TRBJ1-5; 10 positions match TRBD1. This CDR3 spans 16 amino acids. CDR1 and CDR2 from the germline V gene are LNHDA and SQIVND (reference sequence). V shed 5 bases, J shed 0 bases, and the junction held 4 bases outside the gene matches. The CDR3 is CASSGDRGLSNQPQHF. The CDR3 coding sequence is TGTGCCAGTAGTGGGGACAGGGGCCTTAGCAATCAGCCCCAGCATTTT.

The genes are TRBV3-1 (or the pseudogene TRBV3-2) and TRBJ2-3; D unclear. Between the trimmed V and J ends, which lost 1 base and 1 base, there was a span of 9 bases. Germline V gene data show CDR1 as LGHDT and CDR2 as YNNKEL (reference sequence). The length of the CDR3 is 15 residues. CDR3 loop: CASSQGTLGTDTQYF. Written as DNA, the CDR3 is TGTGCCAGCAGCCAAGGGACGTTAGGCACAGATACGCAGTATTTT.

A few counts support this clone. The chain has TRBV7-2 and TRBJ2-2; D unresolved. Germline values: CDR1 SGHTA, CDR2 FQGNSA. Trimming shortened V by 2 bases and J by 1 base, and 5 bases separated the two germline ends. This CDR3 has 14 amino acids. The CDR3 DNA reads TGTGCCAGCAGCTTATATGGGAACACCGGGGAGCTGTTTTTT. Translation gives CASSLYGNTGELFF.